Each of the 27 T cell receptor beta chains below was sequenced from the same sample in a study of T cell responses to AZD1222 COVID-19 vaccine. TCRdb's table, derived via immunoSEQ multiplex PCR, lists solely in-frame clones and lacks some. Among 150,000 or so clones listed, roughly 92% were seen once. The sample consisted of peripheral blood, taken on day 0 of AZD1222 vaccination. The receptors derive from an adult in good health.

This clone has only one observation. The chain couples TRBV28 to TRBJ2-2, with D possibly TRBD2 on 6 matching bases. V was cut by 2 bases and J by 7 bases, with 8 bases left in between. The CDR3 totals 13 residues. The germline V gene encodes CDR1 MDHEN and CDR2 SYDVKM. CDR3 DNA: TGTGCCAGCAGTTTAGGGGGGAGCGGGGAGCTGTTTTTT. Encoded protein: CASSLGGSGELFF. The full variable domain, completed using reference TRBV28 and TRBJ2-2, is DVKVTQSSRYLVKRTGEKVFLECVQDMDHENMFWYRQDPGLGLRLIYFSYDVKMKEKGDIPEGYSVSREKKERFSLILESASTNQTSMYLCASSLGGSGELFFGEGSRLTVL.

The genes are TRBV3-1 (or the pseudogene TRBV3-2) and TRBJ1-1; D is uncertain. Deletions cut 1 base from V and 1 base from J, with 10 bases between. This CDR3 contains 15 residues. CDR1 is LGHDT, CDR2 YNNKEL, per germline (reference sequence). The CDR3 sequence is CASSQGTLKNTEAFF. The CDR3 coding sequence is TGTGCCAGCAGCCAAGGAACCCTGAAGAACACTGAAGCTTTCTTT.

V and J are TRBV6-5 and TRBJ1-1, with unresolved D. The CDR3 contains 14 residues. CDR1 and CDR2 (germline): MNHEY, SVGAGI. Trimming took off 8 bases at V and 0 bases at J, with 13 bases between the two ends. The CDR3 loop is CASAIRTVNTEAFF. The CDR3 DNA is TGTGCCAGCGCCATTCGGACGGTGAACACTGAAGCTTTCTTT.

This rearrangement joins TRBV9 to TRBJ2-1; D is possibly TRBD1 or TRBD2 (5 bases each). The ends were cut back, 0 bases at V and 2 bases at J, with 12 bases in the middle. The CDR3 contains 16 residues. CDR1 is SGDLS and CDR2 is YYNGEE in the germline V gene. Here the CDR3 reads CASSVGAGTTYNEQFF. The CDR3 bases are TGTGCCAGCAGCGTAGGGGCAGGGACCACCTACAATGAGCAGTTCTTC.

The chain recombines TRBV28 with TRBJ1-3, with 9 bases lining up with TRBD1. The CDR3 contains 16 residues. Trimming cost V 5 bases and J 2 bases; bases outside gene matches: 7. Germline CDR1 is MDHEN and CDR2 is SYDVKM. This CDR3 is CASSLLTGGPGNTIYF. The CDR3 DNA is TGTGCCAGCAGTCTTCTCACAGGGGGCCCTGGAAACACCATATATTTT.

V usage is TRBV4-1 and J usage is TRBJ1-6; no clear D gene. Trimming shortened V by 1 base and J by 7 bases, and 14 bases separated the two germline ends. The CDR3 sequence is 16 residues long. CDR1 is MGHRA and CDR2 is YSYEKL in the germline V gene. The CDR3 sequence is CASSQVAPNINSPLHF. The CDR3 coding sequence is TGCGCCAGCAGCCAAGTAGCACCAAACATCAATTCACCCCTCCACTTT.

The chain uses TRBV11-3 and TRBJ1-1; the D is unclear. This CDR3 has 12 residues. V was cut by 5 bases and J by 9 bases, with 13 bases left in between. Germline V lookup: CDR1 SGHNT, CDR2 YENEEA. CDR3 in DNA: TGTGCCAGCAGCCCAGGCGGAAACCAAGCTTTCTTT. This gives the protein CASSPGGNQAFF.

The chain has TRBV5-1 and TRBJ1-1; D is unresolved. The CDR3 totals 16 residues. Trimming stripped 2 bases from V and 0 bases from J, with 14 bases between. Per germline, CDR1 SGHRS and CDR2 YFSETQ. The CDR3 region is CASSFGAGPLNTEAFF. The CDR3 DNA reads as TGCGCCAGCAGCTTTGGCGCGGGCCCTCTGAACACTGAAGCTTTCTTT.

This clone was seen once. The chain has TRBV28 and TRBJ1-3, with no clear D. V was trimmed by 2 bases and J by 0 bases, leaving 8 bases between them. The CDR3 totals 15 residues. Germline V gives CDR1 MDHEN, CDR2 SYDVKM. CDR3 in amino acids: CASSLMQFSGNTIYF. Written as DNA, the CDR3 is TGTGCCAGCAGTTTAATGCAGTTCTCTGGAAACACCATATATTTT.

The V and J genes are TRBV2 and TRBJ1-2, with TRBD1 matching 9 bases. V lost 4 bases, J lost 2 bases, and 2 bases stayed unmatched. Germline-derived CDR1 and CDR2 are SNHLY and FYNNEI. The CDR3 has 14 residues. CDR3 DNA sequence: TGTGCCAGCAGTGGGGGGACAGGGAACTATGGCTACACCTTC. Translating gives CASSGGTGNYGYTF.

The chain recombines TRBV4-1 with TRBJ1-5; the D gene is possibly TRBD1 (6 bases). This CDR3 contains 17 residues. The germline V gene has CDR1 MGHRA and CDR2 YSYEKL. V dropped 2 bases and J dropped 3 bases, with 17 bases sitting between them. CDR3 sequence: CASSQIQGEAYNQPQHF. The CDR3 DNA sequence: TGCGCCAGCAGCCAAATACAGGGAGAGGCTTACAATCAGCCCCAGCATTTT.

The chain recombines TRBV15 with TRBJ2-3, with 9 bases fitting TRBD2. Trimming at V came to 0 bases and at J to 6 bases, leaving 7 bases not matched to a gene. Looked up from germline, CDR1 is LNHNV and CDR2 is YYDKDF (reference sequence). The CDR3 totals 16 residues. The CDR3 is CATSRDRSSGVDTQYF. CDR3 DNA sequence: TGTGCCACCAGCAGAGATAGGTCTAGCGGGGTGGATACGCAGTATTTT.

The V gene is TRBV27, the J gene TRBJ2-7; D unclear. The CDR3 runs 15 residues. Trimming took off 0 bases at V and 2 bases at J, with 11 bases between the two ends. CDR1 is MNHEY and CDR2 is SMNVEV in the germline V gene (reference sequence). The CDR3 loop is CASSLSGVGAYEQYF. CDR3 coding DNA: TGTGCCAGCAGTTTATCGGGTGTAGGAGCCTACGAGCAGTACTTC.

V is TRBV5-4 and J is TRBJ2-1, with D possibly TRBD2 on 5 matching bases. This CDR3 comprises 11 residues. The V end lost 0 bases, the J end lost 12 bases, and 7 bases lay between the germline ends. CDR1 and CDR2 from the germline V gene are SGHNT and YYREEE (reference sequence). CDR3 sequence (DNA): TGTGCCAGCAGCTTGGGAGCGGTGCAGTTCTTC. Translation gives CASSLGAVQFF. The complete variable domain, with remaining parts taken from reference TRBV5-4 and TRBJ2-1, reads ETGVTQSPTHLIKTRGQQVTLRCSSQSGHNTVSWYQQALGQGPQFIFQYYREEENGRGNFPPRFSGLQFPNYSSELNVNALELDDSALYLCASSLGAVQFFGPGTRLTVL.

This sequence joins TRBV27 and TRBJ2-2; D is uncertain. In germline, CDR1 is MNHEY, CDR2 SMNVEV (reference sequence). This CDR3 region has 15 residues. The V and J ends lost 4 bases and 4 bases respectively, with 13 bases between them. The CDR3 reads CASSSPTRPTGELFF. The CDR3 coding sequence is TGTGCCAGCAGTTCGCCGACGCGCCCCACCGGGGAGCTGTTTTTT.

The chain uses TRBV6-5 and TRBJ1-1; no reliable D call. Germline loops: CDR1 MNHEY, CDR2 SVGAGI. Trimming removed 6 bases from V and 4 bases from J, with 12 bases in between. The CDR3 has 13 amino acids. The CDR3 here is CASRKTEGTEAFF. The CDR3 DNA is TGTGCCAGCAGGAAGACCGAGGGCACTGAAGCTTTCTTT.

V gene TRBV30 combines with J gene TRBJ1-3; D gene ambiguous. This CDR3 has 13 amino acids. V shed 4 bases and J shed 0 bases, with 7 bases lying between them. Germline V gene sequence: CDR1 GTSNPN, CDR2 SVGIG (reference sequence). For the CDR3, the DNA is TGTGCCTGGAAGCTTCACTCTGGAAACACCATATATTTT. This sequence encodes CAWKLHSGNTIYF.

The chain recombines TRBV9 with TRBJ2-1; D may be TRBD1 or TRBD2 (5 bases each). The germline V and J ends were trimmed by 0 bases and 1 base, with 8 bases remaining between them. CDR1 is SGDLS and CDR2 is YYNGEE in the germline V gene. CDR3 length: 15 amino acids. The CDR3 loop reads CASSVVGDSYNEQFF. CDR3 nucleotide sequence: TGTGCCAGCAGCGTAGTGGGGGATTCCTACAATGAGCAGTTCTTC. The full variable domain, completed using reference TRBV9 and TRBJ2-1, is DSGVTQTPKHLITATGQRVTLRCSPRSGDLSVYWYQQSLDQGLQFLIQYYNGEERAKGNILERFSAQQFPDLHSELNLSSLELGDSALYFCASSVVGDSYNEQFFGPGTRLTVL.

The CDR3 region is CASSLPTRNGELFF. The CDR3 nucleotides are TGTGCCAGCAGCCTCCCTACGAGGAATGGGGAGCTGTTTTTT. The J gene is TRBJ2-2, the V gene TRBV11-3; D unclear. V was clipped by 5 bases and J by 8 bases, with 15 bases between them. In germline, CDR1 is SGHNT, CDR2 YENEEA. There are 14 residues in the CDR3.

The chain joins TRBV18 to TRBJ2-5, with D unclear. Germline CDR1 and CDR2: KGHSH and LQKENI. The V end was cut by 2 bases, the J end by 5 bases, with 6 bases between. CDR3 length: 12 residues. The CDR3, as DNA: TGTGCCAGCTCACCATTTGAGGAGACCCAGTACTTC. Translating gives CASSPFEETQYF.

V gene TRBV30 combines with J gene TRBJ1-5; D is uncertain. Trimming removed 3 bases at V and 5 bases at J, with 23 bases between. Germline CDR1 reads GTSNPN; CDR2 reads SVGIG (reference sequence). CDR3 length: 17 residues. CDR3 sequence (DNA): TGTGCCTGGAGCATACCCAAGTTGGGCCGGCTCGATCAGCCCCAGCATTTT. It translates to CAWSIPKLGRLDQPQHF.

The rearrangement uses TRBV7-2 and TRBJ1-2, with D uncertain. The germline gives CDR1 SGHTA, CDR2 FQGNSA. There are 12 residues in the CDR3. V lost 2 bases, J lost 6 bases, and 7 bases lay in between. The CDR3 protein is CASSLQEDGYTF. The CDR3 bases are TGTGCCAGCAGCTTACAGGAGGATGGCTACACCTTC.

The chain links TRBV11-2 to TRBJ2-7, with D tentatively TRBD2 (7 bases). V was clipped by 0 bases and J by 3 bases, with 15 bases between them. CDR1 and CDR2 (germline): SGHAT, FQNNGV. The CDR3 has 16 residues. CDR3 DNA: TGTGCCAGCAGCTTAGATGGGGGGGCCAGGGTCTACGAGCAGTACTTC. Translated: CASSLDGGARVYEQYF.

The rearrangement joins TRBV4-1 to TRBJ1-5, with D unclear. Germline CDR1 and CDR2: MGHRA and YSYEKL. This CDR3 has 17 residues. Trimming pared 2 bases from V and 4 bases from J, leaving 18 bases between. CDR3 sequence reads: CASSQKPLSSLNQPQHF. The CDR3 DNA reads as TGCGCCAGCAGCCAAAAACCGCTTAGCAGCCTTAATCAGCCCCAGCATTTT.

This chain uses TRBV30 with TRBJ2-1, with D tentatively TRBD1 (6 bases). The CDR3 loop spans 15 amino acids. Germline CDR1 reads GTSNPN; CDR2 reads SVGIG (reference sequence). The V gene lost 4 bases and the J gene lost 2 bases, with 15 bases spanning the gap. Here the CDR3 DNA reads TGTGCCTGGAATAGGGGGTCTGCGCCCTACAATGAGCAGTTCTTC. Its protein is CAWNRGSAPYNEQFF.

The gene calls are TRBV4-1 and TRBJ2-7; D gene uncertain. The CDR3 consists of 15 residues. The V gene's germline CDR1 is MGHRA and CDR2 YSYEKL. V was shortened by 2 bases and J by 6 bases, with 17 bases between the two germline ends. The CDR3 spells CASSQQTTARGEQYF. The CDR3 DNA reads TGCGCCAGCAGCCAACAAACAACTGCTAGAGGCGAGCAGTACTTC.

The rearrangement uses TRBV4-2 and TRBJ1-2, with a possible D match to TRBD1 (5 bases). This CDR3 contains 15 residues. Germline V CDR1 and CDR2: LGHNA, YNFKEQ. V was cut by 2 bases and J by 4 bases, with 14 bases left in between. The DNA of the CDR3 is TGTGCCAGCAGCCAATCCCCCGGGGGAGGCTATGGCTACACCTTC. It translates to CASSQSPGGGYGYTF.